The 16 T cell receptor beta chains below all came from one sample that was sequenced in a study of cytomegalovirus exposure and HLA in healthy donors. The method was immunoSEQ multiplex PCR; TCRdb's version includes in-frame clones alone and lacks a portion of them. There are 150,000 to 200,000 clones in the sample; around 88% occur only once, and more than 1.4% lies in the top ten. Sample: PBMCs. The source of these receptors is a woman between 18 and 29 years old in good health and CMV-seronegative.

The genes are TRBV2 and TRBJ1-1; 8 positions agree with TRBD1. CDR1 is SNHLY, CDR2 FYNNEI, per germline. This CDR3 spans 16 amino acids. The V gene end was trimmed by 7 bases and the J gene end by 2 bases; junction bases not matched to a gene: 12. Written as DNA, the CDR3 is TGTGCCAGCACGCTGCAAAAAGGGACAGGTAACACTGAAGCTTTCTTT. This sequence encodes CASTLQKGTGNTEAFF.

This clone was seen only a few times. The identical CDR3 is also encoded by other nucleotide sequences in the sample. V is TRBV19 and J is TRBJ1-1; D is perhaps TRBD1 (6 bases). V lost 3 bases and J 1 base, leaving 9 bases between the germline ends. CDR1 LNHDA and CDR2 SQIVND come from the germline V gene (reference sequence). This CDR3 is 14 amino acids long. The CDR3: CASSIARGNTEAFF. Here the CDR3 DNA reads TGTGCCAGTAGTATTGCCAGGGGGAACACTGAAGCTTTCTTT.

The chain carries TRBV27 and TRBJ1-1; TRBD1 matches 8 bases. This CDR3 comprises 14 residues. Germline V gene sequence: CDR1 MNHEY, CDR2 SMNVEV (reference sequence). V lost 5 bases, J lost 2 bases, and 4 bases stayed unmatched. CDR3 loop: CASSPDRGNTEAFF. In nucleotides, the CDR3 is TGTGCCAGCAGTCCTGACAGGGGCAACACTGAAGCTTTCTTT.

The J gene is TRBJ1-3, the V gene TRBV12-5; D remains ambiguous. Looked up from germline, CDR1 is LGHNT and CDR2 is FRNRAP. This CDR3 is 15 amino acids long. Deletions cut 2 bases from V and 0 bases from J, with 8 bases between. The CDR3 coding sequence is TGTGCTAGTGGTTTGTTTGGGAGCTCTGGAAACACCATATATTTT. Translating it yields CASGLFGSSGNTIYF.

The genes are TRBV15 and TRBJ2-1, with 9 bases matching TRBD2. Germline CDR1 reads LNHNV; CDR2 reads YYDKDF (reference sequence). V trimming: 3 bases; J trimming: 8 bases; junction bases outside the gene matches: 5. There are 14 residues in the CDR3. The CDR3 DNA sequence: TGTGCCACCAGCAGGGCGGGGGGGGTGGATGAGCAGTTCTTC. It encodes CATSRAGGVDEQFF.

The CDR3 DNA follows: TGCGCCAGCAGCCTCGGGGACAGAAAACTTAATGAAAAACTGTTTTTT. It encodes CASSLGDRKLNEKLFF. The rearrangement links TRBV4-1 to TRBJ1-4; 7 bases fit TRBD1. Per germline, CDR1 MGHRA and CDR2 YSYEKL. The CDR3 spans 16 residues. The V segment lost 4 bases and the J segment 4 bases; nucleotides outside the gene matches: 9.

The chain is built from TRBV4-1 and TRBJ2-5; the match to TRBD2 covers 8 bases. The ends lost 0 bases at V and 7 bases at J; junction bases unmatched: 10. The CDR3 covers 16 residues. Germline values: CDR1 MGHRA, CDR2 YSYEKL. CDR3 DNA: TGCGCCAGCAGCCAAGATATGACGTCGGGGGGGGCGACCCAGTACTTC. Protein product: CASSQDMTSGGATQYF.

The genes are TRBV19 and TRBJ2-4; TRBD1 might be the D (6 bases). Trimming removed 1 base from V and 1 base from J, with 14 bases in between. The CDR3 runs 17 residues. Germline lookup yields CDR1 LNHDA and CDR2 SQIVND (reference sequence). Here the CDR3 reads CASSIGWGRRAKNIQYF. The CDR3 nucleotides read TGTGCCAGTAGTATAGGATGGGGGCGGCGGGCCAAAAACATTCAGTACTTC. The whole variable domain, filled in from reference TRBV19 and TRBJ2-4, reads DGGITQSPKYLFRKEGQNVTLSCEQNLNHDAMYWYRQDPGQGLRLIYYSQIVNDFQKGDIAEGYSVSREKKESFPLTVTSAQKNPTAFYLCASSIGWGRRAKNIQYFGAGTRLSVL.

The chain carries TRBV18 and TRBJ1-3; tentative D call: TRBD1 (6 bases). This CDR3 is 13 amino acids long. Germline V gene lookup returns CDR1 KGHSH and CDR2 LQKENI. The V gene lost 5 bases and the J gene lost 4 bases, with 9 bases spanning the gap. The CDR3 coding sequence is TGTGCCAGCTCAAGCGGACAGGGAAACACCATATATTTT. Amino acids: CASSSGQGNTIYF.

This chain uses TRBV5-1 with TRBJ1-2; a weak D match, TRBD1 (5 bases). Germline V gene lookup returns CDR1 SGHRS and CDR2 YFSETQ. V gave up 4 bases and J gave up 2 bases, with 18 bases separating them. The length of the CDR3 is 16 residues. The CDR3 nucleotides are TGCGCCAGCAGCCCACTCGGGGGAACGTTGAACTATGGCTACACCTTC. Translating gives CASSPLGGTLNYGYTF.

This rearrangement joins TRBV10-3 to TRBJ1-3, with 8 bases fitting TRBD1. J was trimmed by 4 bases and V by 5 bases; bases with no gene match: 7. Germline V lookup: CDR1 ENHRY, CDR2 SYGVKD. The CDR3 extends over 15 amino acids. The CDR3 coding sequence is TGTGCCATCAGTCTCCGGACAGGGTCAGGAAACACCATATATTTT. Its protein product is CAISLRTGSGNTIYF.

The rearrangement links TRBV5-4 to TRBJ1-2; 9 bases are a match to TRBD1. Trimming cost V 5 bases and J 4 bases; bases outside gene matches: 3. In germline, CDR1 is SGHNT, CDR2 YYREEE (reference sequence). CDR3 length: 13 amino acids. Here the CDR3 DNA reads TGTGCCAGCAGTCCGACAGGGGGCTATGGCTACACCTTC. Translated: CASSPTGGYGYTF.

This clone was picked up a small number of times. The chain combines TRBV29-1 with TRBJ1-2; 8 nucleotides match TRBD1. Trimming removed 0 bases from V and 1 base from J; junction bases left unmatched: 7. From germline, CDR1 is SQVTM and CDR2 ANQGSEA. The CDR3 totals 16 residues. The CDR3 region is CSVEDGNRGFNYGYTF. CDR3 nucleotide sequence: TGCAGCGTTGAAGATGGAAACAGGGGGTTTAACTATGGCTACACCTTC.

This clone was seen more than once but under ten times. This rearrangement joins TRBV4-1 to TRBJ2-7; D call uncertain. Trimming removed 1 base at V and 0 bases at J, with 13 bases between. CDR3 size: 16 residues. CDR1 is MGHRA and CDR2 is YSYEKL in the germline V gene. This CDR3 reads CASSQVHGPNSYEQYF. Written as DNA, the CDR3 is TGCGCCAGCAGCCAAGTTCACGGTCCCAACTCCTACGAGCAGTACTTC.

This clone appeared a few times. The chain employs TRBV11-2 and TRBJ1-2; 7 bases map to TRBD1. CDR1 SGHAT and CDR2 FQNNGV come from the germline V gene. The CDR3 totals 13 residues. Unmatched junction bases numbered 5, after V lost 5 bases and J lost 5 bases. The DNA for the CDR3 is TGTGCCAGCAGCACACAGGGGATGTATGGCTACACCTTC. Translation: CASSTQGMYGYTF.

The chain carries TRBV19 and TRBJ1-1; D perhaps matches TRBD1 (6 bases). CDR1 is LNHDA and CDR2 is SQIVND in the germline V gene (reference sequence). The CDR3 covers 15 residues. Trimming pared 2 bases from V and 4 bases from J, leaving 14 bases between. CDR3 amino acids: CASSIRAGVSTEAFF. CDR3 nucleotide sequence: TGTGCCAGTAGTATACGGGCAGGGGTGAGCACTGAAGCTTTCTTT.